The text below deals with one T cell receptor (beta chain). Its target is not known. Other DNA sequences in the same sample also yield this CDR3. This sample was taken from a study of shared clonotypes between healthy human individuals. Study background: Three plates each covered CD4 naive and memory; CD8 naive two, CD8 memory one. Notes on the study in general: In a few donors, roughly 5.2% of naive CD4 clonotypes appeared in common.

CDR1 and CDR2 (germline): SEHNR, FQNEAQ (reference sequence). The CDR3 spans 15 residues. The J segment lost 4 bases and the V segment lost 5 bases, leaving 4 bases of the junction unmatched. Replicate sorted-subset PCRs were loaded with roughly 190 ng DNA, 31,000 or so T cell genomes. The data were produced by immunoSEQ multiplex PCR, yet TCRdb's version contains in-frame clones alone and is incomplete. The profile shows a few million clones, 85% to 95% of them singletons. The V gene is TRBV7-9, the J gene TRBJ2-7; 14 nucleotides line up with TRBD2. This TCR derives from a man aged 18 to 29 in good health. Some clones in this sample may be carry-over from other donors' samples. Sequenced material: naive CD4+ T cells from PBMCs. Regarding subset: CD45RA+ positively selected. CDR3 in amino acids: CASSPGTSGRYEQYF. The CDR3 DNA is TGTGCCAGCAGCCCCGGGACTAGCGGGAGATACGAGCAGTACTTC.